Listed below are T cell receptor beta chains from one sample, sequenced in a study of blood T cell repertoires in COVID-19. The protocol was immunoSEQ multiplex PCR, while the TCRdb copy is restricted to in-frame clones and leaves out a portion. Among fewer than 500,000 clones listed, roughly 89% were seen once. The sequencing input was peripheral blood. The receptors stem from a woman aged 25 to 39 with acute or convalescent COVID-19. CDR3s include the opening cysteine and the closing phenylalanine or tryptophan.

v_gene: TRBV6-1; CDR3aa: CASSEQIGGYEQYF
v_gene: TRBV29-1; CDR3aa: CSVEDRGTYEQYF
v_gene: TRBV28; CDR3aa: CASSLGTEEQETQYF
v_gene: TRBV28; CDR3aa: CASSLTLGQGDSQPQHF
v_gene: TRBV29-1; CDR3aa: CSVVLANTEAFF
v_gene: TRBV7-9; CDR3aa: CASSSLAIDAQYF
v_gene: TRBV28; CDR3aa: CASSLLSDNSPLHF
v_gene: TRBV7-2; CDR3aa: CASSLMRATDTQYF
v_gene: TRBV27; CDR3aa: CASSSWTGMNTEAFF
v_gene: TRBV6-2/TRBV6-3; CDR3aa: CASSWGQIPDQPQHF
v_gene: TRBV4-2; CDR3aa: CASSQDGHFSGNTIYF
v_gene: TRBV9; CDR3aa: CASSADLGGGTDTQYF
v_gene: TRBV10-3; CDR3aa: CAISESSLGGGKKETQYF